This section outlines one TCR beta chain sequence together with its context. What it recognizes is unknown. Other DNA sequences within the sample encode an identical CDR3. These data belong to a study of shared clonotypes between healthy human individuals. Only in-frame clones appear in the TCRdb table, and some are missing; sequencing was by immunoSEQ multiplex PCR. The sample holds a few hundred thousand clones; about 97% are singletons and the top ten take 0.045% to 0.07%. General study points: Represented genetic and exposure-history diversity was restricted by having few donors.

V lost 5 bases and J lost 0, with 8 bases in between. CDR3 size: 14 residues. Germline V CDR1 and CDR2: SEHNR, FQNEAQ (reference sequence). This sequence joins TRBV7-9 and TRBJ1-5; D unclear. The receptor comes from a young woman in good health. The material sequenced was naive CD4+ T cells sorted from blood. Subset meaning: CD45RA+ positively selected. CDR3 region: CASSLTGSNQPQHF. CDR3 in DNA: TGTGCCAGCAGCCTAACCGGTAGCAATCAGCCCCAGCATTTT.